Here is one T cell receptor (beta chain) with its context. Antigen unknown. Assay used: immunoSEQ multiplex PCR; TCRdb lists only in-frame clones, some missing. The sample records about 130,000 clones, roughly 90% being singletons. This sample was taken from a study of T cell responses to AZD1222 COVID-19 vaccine. The study, taken as a whole, reports: White British people made up most donors, females outnumbered males, and clonal diversity was possibly underestimated. Rises in breadth and depth of Spike-specific TCRs came after two AZD1222 doses.

The CDR3 totals 18 residues. Between the trimmed V and J ends, which lost 5 bases and 1 base, there was a span of 21 bases. Germline loops: CDR1 LNHDA, CDR2 SQIVND (reference sequence). This specimen consisted of peripheral blood, obtained on day 0 of AZD1222 vaccination. The V gene is TRBV19, the J gene TRBJ2-1; D is perhaps TRBD2 (5 bases). The sequence came from an adult in good health. The CDR3 protein is CASSHTLGGRRSYNEQFF. The CDR3 nucleotides read TGTGCCAGTAGTCATACCCTGGGCGGGCGTCGATCCTACAATGAGCAGTTCTTC.